A single sample is the source of the 22 T cell receptor beta chains below, sequenced in a study of blood T cell repertoires in COVID-19. Measured with immunoSEQ multiplex PCR; TCRdb has only the in-frame clones, and not every one. The top ten clones hold roughly 13% of a sample with about 110,000 clones, under 90% of them seen once. The specimen was peripheral blood. All receptors derive from a woman aged 60-70 years with acute or convalescent COVID-19.

This rearrangement joins TRBV7-2 to TRBJ2-2; no clear D. Per the germline V gene, CDR1 is SGHTA and CDR2 is FQGNSA. V shed 1 base and J shed 0 bases, with 9 bases lying between them. CDR3 size: 16 residues. DNA of the CDR3: TGTGCCAGCAGCTTAGGGTACAGAACGAACACCGGGGAGCTGTTTTTT. Translation: CASSLGYRTNTGELFF.

The chain joins TRBV7-9 to TRBJ1-6, with TRBD1 matching 12 bases. From germline, CDR1 is SEHNR and CDR2 FQNEAQ (reference sequence). CDR3 length equals 17 residues. With 5 bases clipped from V and 6 bases from J, the junction kept 8 bases outside the gene matches. CDR3 region: CASSAGPGQGANSPLHF. The CDR3 nucleotides are TGTGCCAGCAGCGCAGGCCCGGGACAGGGGGCTAATTCACCCCTCCACTTT.

V and J are TRBV10-3 and TRBJ1-1; TRBD1 might be the D (6 bases). V was pared by 0 bases and J by 1 base, with 9 bases between. This CDR3 comprises 15 residues. Looked up from germline, CDR1 is ENHRY and CDR2 is SYGVKD. The CDR3 nucleotides are TGTGCCATCAGTGAGTCGGGGGCGAGGAACACTGAAGCTTTCTTT. Amino acid sequence: CAISESGARNTEAFF.

The chain uses TRBV5-5 and TRBJ1-3; no reliable D call. CDR1 is SGHKS, CDR2 YYEKEE, per germline (reference sequence). This CDR3 is 16 amino acids long. Deletions cut 0 bases from V and 4 bases from J, with 14 bases between. The CDR3 region is CASSLDRGGPGNTIYF. Written as DNA, the CDR3 is TGTGCCAGCAGCTTGGATCGTGGAGGGCCAGGAAACACCATATATTTT.

This clone appeared a few times. The chain joins TRBV6-6 to TRBJ2-3; maybe TRBD2 (5 bases). Germline V gene lookup returns CDR1 MNHNY and CDR2 SVGAGI (reference sequence). V gave up 5 bases and J gave up 6 bases, with 24 bases separating them. This CDR3 contains 17 residues. In nucleotides, the CDR3 is TGTGCCAGCAGTCACCCTTCCCCGGGGAGAGGAAGTGATACGCAGTATTTT. Translated, it gives CASSHPSPGRGSDTQYF.

As concerns this clone: Its ends do not fully match the called genes, so a read error is possible. V and J are TRBV7-7 and TRBJ1-4, with D possibly TRBD1 on 6 matching bases. Germline V gene lookup returns CDR1 SSHAT and CDR2 FNYEAQ (reference sequence). The CDR3 is 15 residues long. The CDR3 bases are TGTGCTAGCAGCCGAGCGACAGGCCTTAATGAAAAACTGTTTTTT. Translated, it gives CASSRATGLNEKLFF.

This clone is a singleton in its sample. The gene calls are TRBV10-3 and TRBJ1-2; 11 nucleotides match TRBD1. Germline V gene lookup returns CDR1 ENHRY and CDR2 SYGVKD. Trimming removed 10 bases from V and 5 bases from J; junction bases left unmatched: 6. The CDR3 is made up of 13 amino acids. CDR3 sequence reads: CATGQGASYGYTF. The CDR3 region has the DNA TGTGCCACCGGACAGGGGGCCTCTTATGGCTACACCTTC.

The chain has TRBV2 and TRBJ1-5; D is undetermined. Trimming removed 1 base at V and 6 bases at J, with 7 bases between. In germline, CDR1 is SNHLY, CDR2 FYNNEI. The CDR3 has 13 amino acids. CDR3 in amino acids: CASSEVPGQPQHF. The CDR3 nucleotides are TGTGCCAGCAGTGAAGTCCCGGGTCAGCCCCAGCATTTT.

The V and J genes are TRBV5-6 and TRBJ2-7, with 8 nucleotides matching TRBD2. The V gene end was trimmed by 0 bases and the J gene end by 4 bases; junction bases not matched to a gene: 9. Germline CDR1 is SGHDT and CDR2 is YYEEEE. This CDR3 has 16 amino acids. This CDR3 reads CASSLDPAGAIYEQYF. The CDR3 DNA sequence: TGTGCCAGCAGCTTGGACCCAGCGGGAGCGATTTACGAGCAGTACTTC. Based on the CDR3 plus reference TRBV5-6 and TRBJ2-7, the full variable domain is DAGVTQSPTHLIKTRGQQVTLRCSPKSGHDTVSWYQQALGQGPQFIFQYYEEEERQRGNFPDRFSGHQFPNYSSELNVNALLLGDSALYLCASSLDPAGAIYEQYFGPGTRLTVT.

This chain links TRBV3-1 (or the pseudogene TRBV3-2) with TRBJ2-1; possibly TRBD2 for D (6 bases). The CDR3 is 16 amino acids. V shed 1 base and J shed 4 bases, with 14 bases lying between them. CDR1 and CDR2 (germline): LGHDT, YNNKEL (reference sequence). For the CDR3, the DNA is TGTGCCAGCAGCCAAGGTCGCGGGGCGAAATACAATGAGCAGTTCTTC. Translating it yields CASSQGRGAKYNEQFF.

The rearrangement uses TRBV19 and TRBJ2-5, with TRBD1 matching over 9 bases. This CDR3 is 16 amino acids long. Germline CDR1 LNHDA, CDR2 SQIVND (reference sequence). After removal of 6 bases from V and 5 bases from J, the junction contained 13 bases not matched to a gene. DNA for the CDR3: TGTGCCAGTAGCCGAATCACAGGGGGCGTGTGGGAGACCCAGTACTTC. Residues: CASSRITGGVWETQYF.

The V gene is TRBV18, the J gene TRBJ1-2; TRBD1 agrees at 8 bases. The CDR3 runs 16 residues. Trimming took 3 bases from V and 8 from J; bases not matched to a gene: 14. CDR1 is KGHSH, CDR2 LQKENI, per germline. CDR3 DNA: TGTGCCAGCTCACCCCCATCTGACAGGGGTCAGGGAGGCTACACCTTC. Translation: CASSPPSDRGQGGYTF.

The chain uses TRBV5-8 and TRBJ2-1, with 8 bases aligning to TRBD1. Unmatched junction bases numbered 8, after V lost 4 bases and J lost 2 bases. This CDR3 has 16 residues. Germline CDR1 and CDR2: SGHTS and YDEGEE. CDR3 loop: CASSTGDRTTYNEQFF. CDR3 DNA sequence: TGTGCCAGCAGCACCGGGGACAGGACAACCTACAATGAGCAGTTCTTC.

The J gene is TRBJ2-1, the V gene TRBV6-5; D not certain. The CDR3 is 16 amino acids. Germline V lookup: CDR1 MNHEY, CDR2 SVGAGI. V was pared by 0 bases and J by 0 bases, with 9 bases between. CDR3 DNA: TGTGCCAGCAGTTACTCCCCTACTCTCTCCTACAATGAGCAGTTCTTC. As protein: CASSYSPTLSYNEQFF.

This clone occurred once. This rearrangement joins TRBV5-4 to TRBJ1-2; 12 bases map to TRBD1. The CDR3 sequence is 15 residues long. After removal of 3 bases from V and 4 bases from J, the junction contained 4 bases not matched to a gene. CDR1 is SGHNT, CDR2 YYREEE, per germline (reference sequence). CDR3 DNA: TGTGCCAGCAGCTCTGGGGGACAGGGGGCCTATGGCTACACCTTC. Its protein product is CASSSGGQGAYGYTF.

The rearrangement joins TRBV6-5 to TRBJ1-2; 7 positions agree with TRBD1. Germline V gene lookup returns CDR1 MNHEY and CDR2 SVGAGI. Trimming removed 7 bases from V and 7 bases from J; junction bases left unmatched: 3. This CDR3 contains 11 residues. CDR3 loop: CASKQGSGYTF. The CDR3 coding sequence is TGTGCCAGCAAACAGGGGTCTGGCTACACCTTC.

The J gene is TRBJ2-3, the V gene TRBV5-1; TRBD2 matches at 9 bases. The CDR3 is 15 amino acids. Looked up from germline, CDR1 is SGHRS and CDR2 is YFSETQ. Germline trimming cut 1 base from V and 4 bases from J; bases unmatched to any gene: 4. The CDR3 region is CASSLFSGSSDTQYF. The CDR3 coding sequence is TGCGCCAGCAGCTTGTTTAGCGGGAGTTCAGATACGCAGTATTTT.

The chain couples TRBV2 to TRBJ2-5; TRBD1 agrees at 7 bases. V dropped 5 bases and J dropped 5; count of bases not matched to a gene: 11. From germline, CDR1 is SNHLY and CDR2 FYNNEI. This CDR3 spans 15 amino acids. Here the CDR3 reads CASSTQTGSGETQYF. Written as DNA, the CDR3 is TGTGCCAGCAGTACCCAGACAGGGTCCGGGGAGACCCAGTACTTC. Filled out from reference TRBV2 and TRBJ2-5, the complete variable domain reads EPEVTQTPSHQVTQMGQEVILRCVPISNHLYFYWYRQILGQKVEFLVSFYNNEISEKSEIFDDQFSVERPDGSNFTLKIRSTKLEDSAMYFCASSTQTGSGETQYFGPGTRLLVL.

This clone occurred a few times. The chain has TRBV28 and TRBJ1-2; D is ambiguous. This CDR3 has 15 residues. V was shortened by 6 bases and J by 3 bases, with 17 bases between the two germline ends. CDR1 and CDR2 (germline): MDHEN, SYDVKM. The DNA of the CDR3 is TGTGCCAGCAGCCGACGTTCCACAGTTCACTATGGCTACACCTTC. This sequence encodes CASSRRSTVHYGYTF.

This chain joins TRBV19 and TRBJ2-1; D unresolved. V lost 5 bases, J lost 8 bases, and 7 bases lay in between. CDR3 length equals 11 residues. From germline, CDR1 is LNHDA and CDR2 SQIVND (reference sequence). The DNA for the CDR3 is TGTGCCAGTAGTTCTAAGTATGAGCAGTTCTTC. Its protein product is CASSSKYEQFF. Based on the CDR3 plus reference TRBV19 and TRBJ2-1, the full variable domain is DGGITQSPKYLFRKEGQNVTLSCEQNLNHDAMYWYRQDPGQGLRLIYYSQIVNDFQKGDIAEGYSVSREKKESFPLTVTSAQKNPTAFYLCASSSKYEQFFGPGTRLTVL.

The chain employs TRBV9 and TRBJ1-1, with 7 bases lining up with TRBD1. V shed 4 bases and J 5 bases; nucleotides not matched to a gene: 8. The CDR3 is 14 residues long. CDR1 SGDLS and CDR2 YYNGEE come from the germline V gene. CDR3 region: CASSPTDRSTEAFF. In nucleotides, the CDR3 is TGTGCCAGCAGCCCGACGGACAGGTCGACTGAAGCTTTCTTT.

This clone was seen just once. The chain couples TRBV27 to TRBJ2-5; the match to TRBD2 covers 9 bases. In germline, CDR1 is MNHEY, CDR2 SMNVEV (reference sequence). The CDR3 spans 17 residues. V shed 3 bases, J shed 0 bases, and the junction held 8 bases outside the gene matches. The CDR3 nucleotides read TGTGCCAGCAGTTTTGAAGGGCTAGCGGGGAACCAAGAGACCCAGTACTTC. As protein: CASSFEGLAGNQETQYF.